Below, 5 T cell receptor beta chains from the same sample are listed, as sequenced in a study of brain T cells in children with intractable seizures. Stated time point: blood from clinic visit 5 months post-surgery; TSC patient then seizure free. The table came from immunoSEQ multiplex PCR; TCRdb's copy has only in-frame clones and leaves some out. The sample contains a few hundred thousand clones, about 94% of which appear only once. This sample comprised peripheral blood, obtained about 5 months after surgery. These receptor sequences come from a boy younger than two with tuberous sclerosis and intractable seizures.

The CDR3 protein is CASSGPDSHYGYTF. DNA for the CDR3: TGTGCCAGCAGTGGTCCCGACAGTCACTATGGCTACACCTTC. V is TRBV5-4 and J is TRBJ1-2, with a possible D match to TRBD1 (5 bases). Germline values: CDR1 SGHNT, CDR2 YYREEE (reference sequence). Trimming took off 5 bases at V and 3 bases at J, with 14 bases between the two ends. The CDR3 sequence is 14 residues long. Full variable domain (missing parts from reference TRBV5-4 and TRBJ1-2): ETGVTQSPTHLIKTRGQQVTLRCSSQSGHNTVSWYQQALGQGPQFIFQYYREEENGRGNFPPRFSGLQFPNYSSELNVNALELDDSALYLCASSGPDSHYGYTFGSGTRLTVV.

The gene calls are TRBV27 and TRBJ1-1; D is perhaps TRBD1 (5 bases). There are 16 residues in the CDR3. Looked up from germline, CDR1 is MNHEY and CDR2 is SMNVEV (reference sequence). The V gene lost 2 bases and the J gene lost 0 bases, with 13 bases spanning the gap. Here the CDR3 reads CASSLQGAEVNTEAFF. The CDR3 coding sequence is TGTGCCAGCAGTTTACAAGGGGCCGAGGTGAACACTGAAGCTTTCTTT.

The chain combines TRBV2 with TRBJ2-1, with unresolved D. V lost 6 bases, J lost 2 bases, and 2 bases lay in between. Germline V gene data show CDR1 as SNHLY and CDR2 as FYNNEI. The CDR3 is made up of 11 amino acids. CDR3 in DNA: TGTGCCAGCAGGACCTACAATGAGCAGTTCTTC. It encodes CASRTYNEQFF.

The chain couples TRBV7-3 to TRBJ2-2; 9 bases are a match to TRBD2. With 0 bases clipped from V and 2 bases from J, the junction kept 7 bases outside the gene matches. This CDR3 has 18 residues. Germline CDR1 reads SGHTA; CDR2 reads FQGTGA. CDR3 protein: CASSLTGASGANTGELFF. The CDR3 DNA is TGTGCCAGCAGCTTAACTGGAGCTAGCGGGGCTAACACCGGGGAGCTGTTTTTT. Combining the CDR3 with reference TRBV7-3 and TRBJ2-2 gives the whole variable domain GAGVSQTPSNKVTEKGKYVELRCDPISGHTALYWYRQSLGQGPEFLIYFQGTGAADDSGLPNDRFFAVRPEGSVSTLKIQRTERGDSAVYLCASSLTGASGANTGELFFGEGSRLTVL.

As DNA, the CDR3 is TGTGCCAGCTCACCACCGGTTCCCACAGATACGCAGTATTTT. This translates into CASSPPVPTDTQYF. The chain recombines TRBV18 with TRBJ2-3; D unclear. The germline V gene has CDR1 KGHSH and CDR2 LQKENI. Trimming removed 0 bases from V and 2 bases from J, with 6 bases in between. This CDR3 contains 14 residues.